The T cell receptor beta chain under discussion was sequenced for a study of graft-versus-host responses after intestinal transplantation. Study conclusions and caveats: Within the allografts of patients who had graft-donor T cell macrochimerism, graft-versus-host to host-versus-graft clonal ratios were high.

The protocol was immunoSEQ multiplex PCR, while the TCRdb copy is restricted to in-frame clones and leaves out a portion. The sample lists over 2,000 clones; 25% to 35% were seen once. There are a few counts of this clone. Irradiated stimulators labeled with violet dye, around 200,000 in number, were plated with around 200,000 CFSE-labeled responders. Germline CDR1 and CDR2: SEHNR and FQNEAQ (reference sequence). V was pared by 0 bases and J by 0 bases, with 12 bases between. The CDR3 runs to 16 residues. The clonotype comes from a human patient who was an organ donor for intestinal transplantation. The sample here was alloreactive CD8+ T cells from a mixed lymphocyte reaction culture, taken before transplantation. Subset meaning: CFSE-low proliferating T cells sorted from approximately six-day pre-transplant mixed lymphocyte reaction (GvH or HvG direction). V gene TRBV7-9 combines with J gene TRBJ2-7; possible D gene TRBD2, 5 bases. The CDR3 DNA is TGTGCCAGCAGCTTAGCTGGACTCACTTACTCCTACGAGCAGTACTTC. Translated: CASSLAGLTYSYEQYF. Drawing the rest from reference TRBV7-9 and TRBJ2-7, the complete variable domain is DTGVSQNPRHKITKRGQNVTFRCDPISEHNRLYWYRQTLGQGPEFLTYFQNEAQLEKSRLLSDRFSAERPKGSFSTLEIQRTEQGDSAMYLCASSLAGLTYSYEQYFGPGTRLTVT.